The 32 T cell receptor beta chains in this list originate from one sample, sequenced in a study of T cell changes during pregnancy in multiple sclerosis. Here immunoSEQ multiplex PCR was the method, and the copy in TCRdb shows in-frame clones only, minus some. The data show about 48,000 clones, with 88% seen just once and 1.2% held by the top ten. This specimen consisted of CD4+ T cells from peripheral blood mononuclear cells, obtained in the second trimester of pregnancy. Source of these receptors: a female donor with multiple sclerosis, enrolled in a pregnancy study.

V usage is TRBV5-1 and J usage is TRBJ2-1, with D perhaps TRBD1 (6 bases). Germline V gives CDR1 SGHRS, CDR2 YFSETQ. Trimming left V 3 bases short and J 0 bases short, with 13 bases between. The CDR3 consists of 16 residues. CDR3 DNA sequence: TGCGCCAGCAGCTGGGGACACCTTAGCTCCTACAATGAGCAGTTCTTC. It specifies CASSWGHLSSYNEQFF.

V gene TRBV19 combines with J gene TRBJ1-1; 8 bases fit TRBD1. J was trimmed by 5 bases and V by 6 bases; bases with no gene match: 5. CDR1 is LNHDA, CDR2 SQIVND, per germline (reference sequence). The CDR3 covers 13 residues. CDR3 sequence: CASSTGGGTEAFF. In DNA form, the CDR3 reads TGTGCCAGTAGCACAGGGGGGGGGACTGAAGCTTTCTTT.

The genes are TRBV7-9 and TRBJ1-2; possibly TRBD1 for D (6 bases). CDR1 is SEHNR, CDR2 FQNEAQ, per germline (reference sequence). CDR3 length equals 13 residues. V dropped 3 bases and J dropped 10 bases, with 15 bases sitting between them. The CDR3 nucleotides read TGTGCCAGCAGCTTCGAACTTCGACAGGACTACACCTTC. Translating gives CASSFELRQDYTF.

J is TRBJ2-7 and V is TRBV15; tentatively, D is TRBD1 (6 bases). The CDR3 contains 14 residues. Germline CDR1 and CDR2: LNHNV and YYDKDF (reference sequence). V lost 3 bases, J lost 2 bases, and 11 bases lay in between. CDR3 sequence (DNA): TGTGCCACCAGCAGGCGGACAGCGCCCTACGAGCAGTACTTC. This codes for CATSRRTAPYEQYF.

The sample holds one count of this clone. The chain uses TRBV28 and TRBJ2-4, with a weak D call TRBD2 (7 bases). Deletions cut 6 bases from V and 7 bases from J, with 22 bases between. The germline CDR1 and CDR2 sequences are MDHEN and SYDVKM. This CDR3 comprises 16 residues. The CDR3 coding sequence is TGTGCCAGCAGCGCCCCTCCTGGGGGGGGCATGAACATTCAGTACTTC. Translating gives CASSAPPGGGMNIQYF.

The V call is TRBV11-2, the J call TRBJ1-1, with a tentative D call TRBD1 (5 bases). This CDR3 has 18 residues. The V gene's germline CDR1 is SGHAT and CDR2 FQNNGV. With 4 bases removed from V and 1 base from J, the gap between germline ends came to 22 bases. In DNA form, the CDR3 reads TGTGCCAGCAGCTCAGGAGGGGCGACTGGGCTATGGAACACTGAAGCTTTCTTT. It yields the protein CASSSGGATGLWNTEAFF.

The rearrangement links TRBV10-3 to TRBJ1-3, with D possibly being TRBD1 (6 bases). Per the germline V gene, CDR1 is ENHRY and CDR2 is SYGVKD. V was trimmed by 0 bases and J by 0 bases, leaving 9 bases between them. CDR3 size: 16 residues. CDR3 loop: CAISESRTVSGNTIYF. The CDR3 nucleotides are TGTGCCATCAGTGAGTCTCGGACAGTCTCTGGAAACACCATATATTTT.

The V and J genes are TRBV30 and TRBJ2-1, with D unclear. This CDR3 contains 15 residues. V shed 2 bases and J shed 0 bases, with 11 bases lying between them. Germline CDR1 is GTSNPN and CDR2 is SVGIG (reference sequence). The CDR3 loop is CAWSHLRSSYNEQFF. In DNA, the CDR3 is TGTGCCTGGAGTCACCTACGAAGCTCCTACAATGAGCAGTTCTTC.

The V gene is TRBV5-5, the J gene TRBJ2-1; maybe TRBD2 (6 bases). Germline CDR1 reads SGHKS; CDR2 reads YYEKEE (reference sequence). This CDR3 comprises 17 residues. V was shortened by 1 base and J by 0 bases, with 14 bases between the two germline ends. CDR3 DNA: TGTGCCAGCAGCTTGTTGGTTTATAGCGGCTCCTACAATGAGCAGTTCTTC. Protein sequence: CASSLLVYSGSYNEQFF.

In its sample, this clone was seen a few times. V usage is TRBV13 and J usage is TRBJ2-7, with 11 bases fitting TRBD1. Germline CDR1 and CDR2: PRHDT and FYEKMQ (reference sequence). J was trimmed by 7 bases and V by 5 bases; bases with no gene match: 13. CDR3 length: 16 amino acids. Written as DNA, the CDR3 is TGTGCCAGCAGCCATTATCTAGGACAGGGGGCGGGTGAGCAGTACTTC. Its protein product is CASSHYLGQGAGEQYF. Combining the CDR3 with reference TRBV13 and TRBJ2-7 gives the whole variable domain AAGVIQSPRHLIKEKRETATLKCYPIPRHDTVYWYQQGPGQDPQFLISFYEKMQSDKGSIPDRFSAQQFSDYHSELNMSSLELGDSALYFCASSHYLGQGAGEQYFGPGTRLTVT.

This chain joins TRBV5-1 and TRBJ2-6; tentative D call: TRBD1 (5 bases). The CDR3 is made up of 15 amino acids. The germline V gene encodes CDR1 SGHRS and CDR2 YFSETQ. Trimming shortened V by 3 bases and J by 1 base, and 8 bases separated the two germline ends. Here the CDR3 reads CASSSQGSGANVLTF. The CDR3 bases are TGCGCCAGCAGCTCTCAGGGATCTGGGGCCAACGTCCTGACTTTC.

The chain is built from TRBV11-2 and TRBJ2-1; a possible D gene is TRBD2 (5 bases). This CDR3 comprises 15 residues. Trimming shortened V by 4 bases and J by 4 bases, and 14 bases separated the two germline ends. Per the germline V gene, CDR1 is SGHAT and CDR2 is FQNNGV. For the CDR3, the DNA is TGTGCCAGCAGCTCCCAAGGGTGGACTTACAATGAGCAGTTCTTC. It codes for CASSSQGWTYNEQFF.

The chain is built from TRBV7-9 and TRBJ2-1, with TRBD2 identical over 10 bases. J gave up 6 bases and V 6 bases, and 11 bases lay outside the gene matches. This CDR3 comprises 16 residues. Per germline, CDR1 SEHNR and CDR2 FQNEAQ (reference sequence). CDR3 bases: TGTGCCAGCAGTCCCGCCGGTCTAGCGGGAGTCAATGAGCAGTTCTTC. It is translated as CASSPAGLAGVNEQFF.

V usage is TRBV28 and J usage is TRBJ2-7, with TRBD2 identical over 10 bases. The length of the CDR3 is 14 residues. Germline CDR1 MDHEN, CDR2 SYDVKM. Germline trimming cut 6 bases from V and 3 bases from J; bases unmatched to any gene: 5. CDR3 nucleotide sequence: TGTGCCAGCAGCCGACTAGCGGGTAACTACGAGCAGTACTTC. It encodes CASSRLAGNYEQYF.

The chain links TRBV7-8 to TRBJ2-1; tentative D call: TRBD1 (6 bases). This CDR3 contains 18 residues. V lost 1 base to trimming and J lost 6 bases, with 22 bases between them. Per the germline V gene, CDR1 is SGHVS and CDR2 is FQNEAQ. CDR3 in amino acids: CASSLDWGRAITTNEQFF. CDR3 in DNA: TGTGCCAGCAGCTTAGATTGGGGGCGGGCCATAACGACCAATGAGCAGTTCTTC.

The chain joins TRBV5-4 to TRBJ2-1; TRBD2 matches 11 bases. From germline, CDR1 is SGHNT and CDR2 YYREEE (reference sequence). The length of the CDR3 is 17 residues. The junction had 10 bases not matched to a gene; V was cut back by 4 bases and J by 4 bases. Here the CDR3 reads CASSPEEGTSGYNEQFF. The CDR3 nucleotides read TGTGCCAGCAGCCCCGAAGAAGGGACTAGCGGATACAATGAGCAGTTCTTC.

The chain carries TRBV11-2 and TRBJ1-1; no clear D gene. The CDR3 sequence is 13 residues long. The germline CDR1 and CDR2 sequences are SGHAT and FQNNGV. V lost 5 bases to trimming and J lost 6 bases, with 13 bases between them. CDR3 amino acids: CASSPSGNSEAFF. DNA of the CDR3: TGTGCCAGCAGCCCCTCGGGGAATTCTGAAGCTTTCTTT.

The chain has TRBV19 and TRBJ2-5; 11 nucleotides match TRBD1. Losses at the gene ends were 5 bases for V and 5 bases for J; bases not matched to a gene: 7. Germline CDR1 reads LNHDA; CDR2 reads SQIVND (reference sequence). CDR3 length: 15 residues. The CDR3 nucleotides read TGTGCCAGTAGTCCGAGGGACAGGGGGTACGAGACCCAGTACTTC. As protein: CASSPRDRGYETQYF.

CDR3 sequence: CASSLNPDTEAFF. The CDR3 nucleotides are TGTGCCAGCAGCCTAAATCCGGACACTGAAGCTTTCTTT. The V call is TRBV5-6, the J call TRBJ1-1; D not resolved. This CDR3 comprises 13 residues. V gave up 4 bases and J gave up 3 bases, with 10 bases separating them. Germline lookup yields CDR1 SGHDT and CDR2 YYEEEE.

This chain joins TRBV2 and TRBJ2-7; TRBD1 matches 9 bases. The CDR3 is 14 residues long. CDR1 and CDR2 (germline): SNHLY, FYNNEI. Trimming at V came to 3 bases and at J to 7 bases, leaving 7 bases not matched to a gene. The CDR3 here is CASSDRDRVREQYF. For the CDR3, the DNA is TGTGCCAGCAGTGACCGGGACAGGGTTAGAGAGCAGTACTTC. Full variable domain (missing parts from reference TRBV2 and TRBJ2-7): EPEVTQTPSHQVTQMGQEVILRCVPISNHLYFYWYRQILGQKVEFLVSFYNNEISEKSEIFDDQFSVERPDGSNFTLKIRSTKLEDSAMYFCASSDRDRVREQYFGPGTRLTVT.

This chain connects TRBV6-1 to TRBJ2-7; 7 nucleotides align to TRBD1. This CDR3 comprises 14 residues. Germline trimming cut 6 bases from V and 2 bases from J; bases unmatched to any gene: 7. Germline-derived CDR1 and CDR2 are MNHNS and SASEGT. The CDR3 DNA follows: TGTGCCAGCAGCTCCGGGGACAGTACCTACGAGCAGTACTTC. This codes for CASSSGDSTYEQYF.

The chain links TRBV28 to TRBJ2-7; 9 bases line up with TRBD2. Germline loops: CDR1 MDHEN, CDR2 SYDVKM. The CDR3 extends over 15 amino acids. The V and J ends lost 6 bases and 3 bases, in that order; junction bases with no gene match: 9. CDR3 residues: CASSLAGGPGYEQYF. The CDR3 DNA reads TGTGCCAGCAGCCTGGCGGGAGGGCCAGGCTACGAGCAGTACTTC.

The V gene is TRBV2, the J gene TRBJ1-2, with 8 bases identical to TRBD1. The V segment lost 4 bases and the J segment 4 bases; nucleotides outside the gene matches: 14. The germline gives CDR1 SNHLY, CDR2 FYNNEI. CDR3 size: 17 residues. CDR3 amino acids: CASSGAGQGALSYGYTF. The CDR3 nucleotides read TGTGCCAGCAGTGGGGCCGGACAGGGAGCCCTTAGCTATGGCTACACCTTC.

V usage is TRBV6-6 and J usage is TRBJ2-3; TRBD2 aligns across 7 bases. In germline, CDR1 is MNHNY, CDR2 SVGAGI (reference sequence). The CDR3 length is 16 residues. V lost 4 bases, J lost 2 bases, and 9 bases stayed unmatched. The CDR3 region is CASSLRGGQPTDTQYF. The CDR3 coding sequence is TGTGCCAGCAGTTTGCGGGGAGGGCAACCCACAGATACGCAGTATTTT.

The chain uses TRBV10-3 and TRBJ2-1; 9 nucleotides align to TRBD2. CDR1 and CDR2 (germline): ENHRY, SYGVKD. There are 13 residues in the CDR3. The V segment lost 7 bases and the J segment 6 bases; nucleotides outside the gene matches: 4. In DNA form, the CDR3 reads TGTGCCATCAACAGCGGGAGGTTCAATGAGCAGTTCTTC. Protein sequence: CAINSGRFNEQFF.

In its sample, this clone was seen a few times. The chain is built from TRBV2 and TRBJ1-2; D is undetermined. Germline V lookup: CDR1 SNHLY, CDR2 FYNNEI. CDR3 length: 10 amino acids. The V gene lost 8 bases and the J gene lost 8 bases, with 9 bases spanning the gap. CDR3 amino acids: CASSAGGYTF. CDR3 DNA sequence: TGTGCCAGCTCCGCGGGGGGCTACACCTTC.

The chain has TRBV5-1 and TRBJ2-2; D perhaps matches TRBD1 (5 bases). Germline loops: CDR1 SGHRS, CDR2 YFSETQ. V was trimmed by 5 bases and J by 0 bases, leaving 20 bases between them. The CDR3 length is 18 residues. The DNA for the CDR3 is TGCGCCAGCAGACGATCGACAGATTCTTTATCGAACACCGGGGAGCTGTTTTTT. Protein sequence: CASRRSTDSLSNTGELFF. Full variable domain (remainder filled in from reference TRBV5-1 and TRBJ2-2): KAGVTQTPRYLIKTRGQQVTLSCSPISGHRSVSWYQQTPGQGLQFLFEYFSETQRNKGNFPGRFSGRQFSNSRSEMNVSTLELGDSALYLCASRRSTDSLSNTGELFFGEGSRLTVL.

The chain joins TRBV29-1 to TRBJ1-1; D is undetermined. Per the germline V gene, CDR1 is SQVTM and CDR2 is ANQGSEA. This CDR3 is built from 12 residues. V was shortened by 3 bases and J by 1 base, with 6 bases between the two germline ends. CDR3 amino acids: CSVEAANTEAFF. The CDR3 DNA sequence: TGCAGCGTTGAGGCGGCGAACACTGAAGCTTTCTTT. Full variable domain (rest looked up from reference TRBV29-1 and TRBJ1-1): SAVISQKPSRDICQRGTSLTIQCQVDSQVTMMFWYRQQPGQSLTLIATANQGSEATYESGFVIDKFPISRPNLTFSTLTVSNMSPEDSSIYLCSVEAANTEAFFGQGTRLTVV.

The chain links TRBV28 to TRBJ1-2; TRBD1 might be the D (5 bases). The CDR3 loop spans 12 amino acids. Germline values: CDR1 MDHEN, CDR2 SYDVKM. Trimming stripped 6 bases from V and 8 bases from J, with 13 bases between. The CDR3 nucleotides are TGTGCCAGCAGCGCCCCCAGGGAAGGCTACACCTTC. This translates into CASSAPREGYTF.

DNA of the CDR3: TGTGCCAGTAGTATAGACCGACAGGGCAAGCAGTTCTTC. Its protein is CASSIDRQGKQFF. The rearrangement links TRBV19 to TRBJ2-1; 7 bases are shared with TRBD1. The CDR3 extends over 13 amino acids. Germline V lookup: CDR1 LNHDA, CDR2 SQIVND (reference sequence). Unmatched junction bases numbered 4, after V lost 0 bases and J lost 11 bases.

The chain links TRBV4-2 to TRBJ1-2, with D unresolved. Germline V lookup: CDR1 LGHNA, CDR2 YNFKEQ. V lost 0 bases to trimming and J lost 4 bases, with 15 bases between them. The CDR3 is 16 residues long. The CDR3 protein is CASSQEFRIPLYGYTF. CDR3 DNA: TGTGCCAGCAGCCAAGAATTCAGGATCCCCCTCTATGGCTACACCTTC.

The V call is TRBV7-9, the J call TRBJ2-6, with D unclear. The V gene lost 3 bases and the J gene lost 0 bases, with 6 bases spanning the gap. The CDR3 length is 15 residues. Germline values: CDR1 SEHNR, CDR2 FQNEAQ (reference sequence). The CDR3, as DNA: TGTGCCAGCAGCTTCCGGGTCTCTGGGGCCAACGTCCTGACTTTC. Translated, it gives CASSFRVSGANVLTF.